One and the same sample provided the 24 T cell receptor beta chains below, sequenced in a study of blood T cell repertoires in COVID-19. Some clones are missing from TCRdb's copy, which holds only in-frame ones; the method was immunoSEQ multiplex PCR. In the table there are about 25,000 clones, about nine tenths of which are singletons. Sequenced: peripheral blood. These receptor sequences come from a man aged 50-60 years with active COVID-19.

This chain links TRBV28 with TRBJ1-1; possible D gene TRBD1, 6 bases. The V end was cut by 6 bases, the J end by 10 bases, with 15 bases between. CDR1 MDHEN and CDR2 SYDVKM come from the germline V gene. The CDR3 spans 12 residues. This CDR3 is CASSTSPQGAFF. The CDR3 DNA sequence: TGTGCCAGCAGCACCTCTCCACAGGGAGCTTTCTTT.

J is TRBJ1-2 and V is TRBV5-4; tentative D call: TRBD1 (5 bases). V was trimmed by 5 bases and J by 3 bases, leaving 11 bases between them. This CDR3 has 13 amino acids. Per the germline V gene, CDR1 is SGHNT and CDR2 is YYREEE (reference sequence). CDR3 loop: CASRGDRYYGYTF. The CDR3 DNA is TGTGCCAGCAGAGGAGACAGATACTATGGCTACACCTTC.

The CDR3 loop is CASTYGGGESYGYTF. The CDR3 DNA follows: TGCGCCAGCACCTACGGAGGGGGGGAATCCTATGGCTACACCTTC. The genes are TRBV5-1 and TRBJ1-2; TRBD1 is a possible D gene (6 bases). The germline V and J ends were trimmed by 6 bases and 4 bases, with 19 bases remaining between them. CDR1 and CDR2 (germline): SGHRS, YFSETQ. This CDR3 is 15 amino acids long.

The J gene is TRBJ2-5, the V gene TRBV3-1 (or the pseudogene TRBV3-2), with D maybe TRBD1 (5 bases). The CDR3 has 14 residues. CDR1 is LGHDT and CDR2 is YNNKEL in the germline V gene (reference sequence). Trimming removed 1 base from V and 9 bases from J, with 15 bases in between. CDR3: CASSQGPGKGAQYF. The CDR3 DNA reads TGTGCCAGCAGCCAAGGTCCGGGCAAAGGGGCCCAGTACTTC.

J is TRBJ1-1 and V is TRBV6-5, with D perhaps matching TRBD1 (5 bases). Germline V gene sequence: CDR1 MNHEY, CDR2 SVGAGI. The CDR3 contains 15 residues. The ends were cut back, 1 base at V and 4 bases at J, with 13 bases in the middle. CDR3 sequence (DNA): TGTGCCAGCAGTTACTTTCCAGGGTCGGGCACTGAAGCTTTCTTT. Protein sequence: CASSYFPGSGTEAFF.

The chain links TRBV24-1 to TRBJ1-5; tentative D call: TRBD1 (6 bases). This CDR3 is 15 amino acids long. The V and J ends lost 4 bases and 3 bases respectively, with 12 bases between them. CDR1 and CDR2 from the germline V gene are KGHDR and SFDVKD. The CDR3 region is CATSDRRGFNQPQHF. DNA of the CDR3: TGTGCCACCAGTGACCGCAGGGGATTCAATCAGCCCCAGCATTTT.

Here the CDR3 reads CASSSTSGVYLGEQFF. The CDR3 region has the DNA TGTGCCAGCAGCTCCACCTCCGGGGTCTACCTGGGTGAGCAGTTCTTC. The V and J genes are TRBV7-6 and TRBJ2-1, with D possibly matching TRBD2 (5 bases). The CDR3 covers 16 residues. V lost 4 bases and J 9 bases, leaving 22 bases between the germline ends. Germline CDR1 SGHVS, CDR2 FNYEAQ.

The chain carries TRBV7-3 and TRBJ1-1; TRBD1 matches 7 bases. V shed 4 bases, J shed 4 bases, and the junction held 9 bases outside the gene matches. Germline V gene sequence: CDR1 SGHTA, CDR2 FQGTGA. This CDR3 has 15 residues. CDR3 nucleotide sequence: TGTGCCAGCAGCTCGGGAGGGGCAGGGGGCACTGAAGCTTTCTTT. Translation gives CASSSGGAGGTEAFF.

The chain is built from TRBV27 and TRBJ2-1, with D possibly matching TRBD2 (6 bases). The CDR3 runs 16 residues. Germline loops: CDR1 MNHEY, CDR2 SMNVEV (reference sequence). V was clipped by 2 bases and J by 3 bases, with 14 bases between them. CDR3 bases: TGTGCCAGCAGTTTAGATGGCGGGAACTACTACAATGAGCAGTTCTTC. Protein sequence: CASSLDGGNYYNEQFF.

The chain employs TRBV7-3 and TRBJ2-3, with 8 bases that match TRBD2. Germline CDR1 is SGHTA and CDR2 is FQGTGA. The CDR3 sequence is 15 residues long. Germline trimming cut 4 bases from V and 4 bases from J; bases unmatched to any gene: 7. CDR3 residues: CASSSRGGSADTQYF. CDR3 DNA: TGTGCCAGCAGCTCCCGGGGGGGCTCGGCAGATACGCAGTATTTT.

The CDR3 DNA is TGCGCCAGCAGCTTGGCTGGGACTAGCCCAGATACGCAGTATTTT. It encodes CASSLAGTSPDTQYF. The V gene is TRBV5-1, the J gene TRBJ2-3; the match to TRBD2 covers 9 bases. Per germline, CDR1 SGHRS and CDR2 YFSETQ. V trimming: 0 bases; J trimming: 4 bases; junction bases outside the gene matches: 3. The length of the CDR3 is 15 residues.

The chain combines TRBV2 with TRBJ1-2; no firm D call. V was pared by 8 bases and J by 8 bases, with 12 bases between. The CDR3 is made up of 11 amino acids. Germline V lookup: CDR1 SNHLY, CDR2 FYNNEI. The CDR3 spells CASQVLGGYTF. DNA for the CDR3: TGTGCCAGCCAGGTTCTCGGCGGCTACACCTTC.

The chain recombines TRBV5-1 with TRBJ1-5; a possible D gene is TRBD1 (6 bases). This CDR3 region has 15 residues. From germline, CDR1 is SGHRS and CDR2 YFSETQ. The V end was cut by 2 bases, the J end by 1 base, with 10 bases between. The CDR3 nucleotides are TGCGCCAGCAGCTTAACAGGGTTGAGCAATCAGCCCCAGCATTTT. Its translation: CASSLTGLSNQPQHF.

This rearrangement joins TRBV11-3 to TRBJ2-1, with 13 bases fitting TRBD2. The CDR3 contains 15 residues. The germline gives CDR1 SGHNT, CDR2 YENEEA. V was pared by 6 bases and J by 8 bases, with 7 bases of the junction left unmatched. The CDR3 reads CASRRLAGGEDEQFF. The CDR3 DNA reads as TGTGCCAGCAGGAGACTAGCGGGAGGAGAGGATGAGCAGTTCTTC.

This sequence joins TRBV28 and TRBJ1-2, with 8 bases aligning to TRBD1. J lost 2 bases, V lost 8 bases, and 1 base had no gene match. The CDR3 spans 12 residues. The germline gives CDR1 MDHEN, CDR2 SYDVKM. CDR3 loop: CASGTGNYGYTF. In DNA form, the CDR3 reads TGTGCCAGCGGGACAGGAAACTATGGCTACACCTTC.

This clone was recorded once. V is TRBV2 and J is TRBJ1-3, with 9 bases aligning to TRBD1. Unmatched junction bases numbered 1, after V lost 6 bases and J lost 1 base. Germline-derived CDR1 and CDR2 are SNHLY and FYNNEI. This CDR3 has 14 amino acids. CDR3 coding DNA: TGTGCCAGCAGACAGGGGGCGTCTGGAAACACCATATATTTT. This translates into CASRQGASGNTIYF. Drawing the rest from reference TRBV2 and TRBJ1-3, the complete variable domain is EPEVTQTPSHQVTQMGQEVILRCVPISNHLYFYWYRQILGQKVEFLVSFYNNEISEKSEIFDDQFSVERPDGSNFTLKIRSTKLEDSAMYFCASRQGASGNTIYFGEGSWLTVV.

CDR3 protein: CASSLKGTGEGYEQYV. The CDR3, as DNA: TGCGCCAGCAGCCTAAAGGGAACGGGGGAAGGTTACGAGCAGTACGTC. The V gene is TRBV4-3, the J gene TRBJ2-7, with D perhaps matching TRBD2 (6 bases). The germline V and J ends were trimmed by 4 bases and 4 bases, with 20 bases remaining between them. Germline V gene sequence: CDR1 LGHNA, CDR2 YSLEER. The CDR3 sequence is 16 residues long.

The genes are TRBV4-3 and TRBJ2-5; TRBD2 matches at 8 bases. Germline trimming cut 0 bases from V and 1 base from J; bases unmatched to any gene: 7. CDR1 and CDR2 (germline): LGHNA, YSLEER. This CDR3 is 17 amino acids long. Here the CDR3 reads CASSQDQTSGPQETQYF. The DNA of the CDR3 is TGCGCCAGCAGCCAAGATCAAACTAGCGGCCCCCAAGAGACCCAGTACTTC.

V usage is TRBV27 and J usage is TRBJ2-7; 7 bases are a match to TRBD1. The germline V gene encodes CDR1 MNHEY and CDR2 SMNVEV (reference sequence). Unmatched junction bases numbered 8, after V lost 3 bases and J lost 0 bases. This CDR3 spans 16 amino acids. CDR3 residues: CASSFGDRVGSYEQYF. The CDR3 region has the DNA TGTGCCAGCAGTTTCGGAGACAGGGTTGGCTCCTACGAGCAGTACTTC.

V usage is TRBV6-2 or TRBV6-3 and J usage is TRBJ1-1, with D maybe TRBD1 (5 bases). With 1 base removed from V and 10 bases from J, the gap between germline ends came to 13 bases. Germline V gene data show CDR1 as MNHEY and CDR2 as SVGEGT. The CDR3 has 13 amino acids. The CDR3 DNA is TGTGCCAGCAGTTACTATGGGGGGGTACGAGCTTTCTTT. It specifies CASSYYGGVRAFF.

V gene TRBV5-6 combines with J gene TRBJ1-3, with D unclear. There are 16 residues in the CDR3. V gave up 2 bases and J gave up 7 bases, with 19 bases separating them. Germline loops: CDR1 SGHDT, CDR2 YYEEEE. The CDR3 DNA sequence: TGTGCCAGCAGCTTTAATGAGGCGCTGGTGAGGAACACCATATATTTT. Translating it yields CASSFNEALVRNTIYF.

CDR3: CASGLGTNQPQHF. For the CDR3, the DNA is TGTGCTAGTGGTTTGGGGACAAATCAGCCCCAGCATTTT. The chain carries TRBV12-5 and TRBJ1-5; a possible D gene is TRBD1 (5 bases). This CDR3 is built from 13 residues. V was clipped by 1 base and J by 4 bases, with 5 bases between them. The V gene's germline CDR1 is LGHNT and CDR2 FRNRAP.

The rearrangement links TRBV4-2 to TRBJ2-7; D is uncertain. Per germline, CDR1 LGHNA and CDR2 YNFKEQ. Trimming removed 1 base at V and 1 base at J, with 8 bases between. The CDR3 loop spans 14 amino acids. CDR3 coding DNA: TGTGCCAGCAGCCAAGGGAGAGGATCCTACGAGCAGTACTTC. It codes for CASSQGRGSYEQYF.

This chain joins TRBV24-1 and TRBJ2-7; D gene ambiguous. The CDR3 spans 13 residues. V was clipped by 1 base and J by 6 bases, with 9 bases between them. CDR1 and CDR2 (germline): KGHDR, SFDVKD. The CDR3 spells CATSDFSGGEQYV. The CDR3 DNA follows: TGTGCCACCAGTGATTTCTCCGGTGGCGAGCAGTACGTC.